This T cell receptor beta chain was identified during a study of tumor-infiltrating lymphocytes in localized non-small cell lung cancer. Germline-derived CDR1 and CDR2 are SGHRS and YFSETQ. With 2 bases removed from V and 3 bases from J, the gap between germline ends came to 18 bases. This CDR3 region has 16 residues. On this clone: The target antigen is unknown.

Here immunoSEQ multiplex PCR was the method, and the copy in TCRdb shows in-frame clones only, minus some. The repertoire has approximately 10,000 clones, around 84% of them found once; the top ten carry around 7.9%. Study outcomes and limitations: Tumor T-cell fraction from TCR sequencing was not associated with recurrence-free survival (p = 0.61). Each assay used a separate piece of the same tissue.

The source material was lung tumor tissue. This clonotype was obtained from a human donor with non-small cell lung cancer. V usage is TRBV5-1 and J usage is TRBJ2-7; D remains ambiguous. The CDR3, as DNA: TGCGCCAGCAGCTTAACGTCTCTGCTCGGATTCTACGAGCAGTACTTC. This codes for CASSLTSLLGFYEQYF.